This T cell receptor (beta chain) was identified in a study of chemoradiotherapy in HPV16-positive cancers. Study observations and caveats: Better recurrence-free survival went with HPV-responsive T-cell expansion in HPV16-positive patients. The functional HPV-specific definition rests on just two HPV16-positive patients.

This table comes from immunoSEQ multiplex PCR, and its TCRdb copy is limited to in-frame clones, with some not included. Among fewer than 25,000 clones listed, 80% to 95% were seen once. As for this clone: The antigen is unknown.

V lost 4 bases, J lost 0 bases, and 5 bases lay in between. Germline CDR1 and CDR2: SGDLS and YYNGEE. The CDR3 loop spans 13 amino acids. The V and J genes are TRBV9 and TRBJ1-5; D not certain. The source material was blood, sampled from a patient who underwent chemoradiotherapy. The clonotype comes from a human donor with HPV-associated anogenital cancer. The CDR3 sequence: CASSPYSNQPQHF. The CDR3 region has the DNA TGTGCCAGCAGCCCGTATAGCAATCAGCCCCAGCATTTT.